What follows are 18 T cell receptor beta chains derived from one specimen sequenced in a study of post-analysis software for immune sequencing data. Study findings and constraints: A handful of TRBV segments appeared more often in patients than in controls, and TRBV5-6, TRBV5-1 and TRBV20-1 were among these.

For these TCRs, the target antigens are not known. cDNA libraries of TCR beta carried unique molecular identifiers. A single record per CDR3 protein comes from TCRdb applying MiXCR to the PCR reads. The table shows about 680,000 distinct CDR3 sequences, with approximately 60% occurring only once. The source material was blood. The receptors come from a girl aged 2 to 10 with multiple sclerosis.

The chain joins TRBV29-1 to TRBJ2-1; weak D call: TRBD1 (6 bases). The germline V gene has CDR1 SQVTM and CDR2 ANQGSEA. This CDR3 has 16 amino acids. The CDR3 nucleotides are TGCCCCCCGCCGCGTTGCCGTTTAGGACAGCACAATGAGCAGTTCTTC. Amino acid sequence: CPPPRCRLGQHNEQFF.

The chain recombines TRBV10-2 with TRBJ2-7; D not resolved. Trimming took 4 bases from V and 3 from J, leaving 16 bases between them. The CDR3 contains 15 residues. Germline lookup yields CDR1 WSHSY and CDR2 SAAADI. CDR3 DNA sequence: TGCGCCAGCAGTGGATCCTGGGCCCCAAACTACGAGCAGTACTTC. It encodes CASSGSWAPNYEQYF.

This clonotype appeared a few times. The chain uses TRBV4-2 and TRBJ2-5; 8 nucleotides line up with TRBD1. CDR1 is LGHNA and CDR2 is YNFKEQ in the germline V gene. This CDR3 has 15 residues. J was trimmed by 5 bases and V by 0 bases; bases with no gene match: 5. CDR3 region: CASSQDHGQGETQYF. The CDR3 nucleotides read TGTGCCAGCAGCCAAGATCATGGACAGGGTGAGACCCAGTACTTC.

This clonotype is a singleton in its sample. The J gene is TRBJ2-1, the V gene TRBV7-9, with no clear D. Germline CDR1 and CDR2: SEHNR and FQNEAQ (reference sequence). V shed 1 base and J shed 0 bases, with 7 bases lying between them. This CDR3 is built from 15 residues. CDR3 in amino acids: CASSLETFSYNEQFF. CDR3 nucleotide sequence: TGTGCCAGCAGCTTAGAGACGTTCTCCTACAATGAGCAGTTCTTC.

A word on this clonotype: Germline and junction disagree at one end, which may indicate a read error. The CDR3 DNA follows: TGTGCTAGCAGCTTAGTGGGTACTAGCGGAGTTATCTACAATGAGCAGTTCTTC. It is translated as CASSLVGTSGVIYNEQFF. V usage is TRBV11-2 and J usage is TRBJ2-1; 8 nucleotides align to TRBD2. In germline, CDR1 is SGHAT, CDR2 FQNNGV. The CDR3 sequence is 18 residues long.

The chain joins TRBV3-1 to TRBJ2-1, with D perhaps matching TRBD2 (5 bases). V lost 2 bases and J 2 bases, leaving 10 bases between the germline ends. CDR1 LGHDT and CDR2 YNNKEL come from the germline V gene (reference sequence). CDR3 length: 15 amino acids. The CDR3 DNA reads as TGTGCCAGCAGCCAATCCCCGGGAACCTACAATGAGCAGTTCTTC. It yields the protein CASSQSPGTYNEQFF.

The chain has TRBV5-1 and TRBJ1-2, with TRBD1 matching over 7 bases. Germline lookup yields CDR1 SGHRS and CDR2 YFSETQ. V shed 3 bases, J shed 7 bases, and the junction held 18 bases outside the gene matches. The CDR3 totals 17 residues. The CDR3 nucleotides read TGCGCCAGCAGCTCGACGACCGGGACAGTCCTTCATCCTGGCTACACCTTC. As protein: CASSSTTGTVLHPGYTF.

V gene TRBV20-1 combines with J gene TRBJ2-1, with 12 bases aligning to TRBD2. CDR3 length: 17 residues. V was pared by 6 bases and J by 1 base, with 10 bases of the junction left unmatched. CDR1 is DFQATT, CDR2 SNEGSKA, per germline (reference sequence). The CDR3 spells CSATALAGGRSYNEQFF. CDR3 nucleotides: TGCAGTGCAACTGCCCTAGCGGGGGGGCGATCCTACAATGAGCAGTTCTTC.

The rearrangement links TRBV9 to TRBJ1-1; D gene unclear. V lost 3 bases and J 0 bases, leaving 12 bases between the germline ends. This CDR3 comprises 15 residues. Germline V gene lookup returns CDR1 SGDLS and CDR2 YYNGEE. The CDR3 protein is CASSANSGLNTEAFF. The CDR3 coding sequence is TGTGCCAGCAGCGCGAATTCGGGATTGAACACTGAAGCTTTCTTT.

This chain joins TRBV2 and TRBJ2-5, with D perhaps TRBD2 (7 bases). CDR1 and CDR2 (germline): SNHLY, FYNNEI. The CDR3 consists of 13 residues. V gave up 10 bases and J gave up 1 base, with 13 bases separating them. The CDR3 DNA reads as TGTGCCACGGAGGGGGGGACCCAAGAGACCCAGTACTTC. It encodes CATEGGTQETQYF. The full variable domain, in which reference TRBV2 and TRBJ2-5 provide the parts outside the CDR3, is EPEVTQTPSHQVTQMGQEVILRCVPISNHLYFYWYRQILGQKVEFLVSFYNNEISEKSEIFDDQFSVERPDGSNFTLKIRSTKLEDSAMYFCATEGGTQETQYFGPGTRLLVL.

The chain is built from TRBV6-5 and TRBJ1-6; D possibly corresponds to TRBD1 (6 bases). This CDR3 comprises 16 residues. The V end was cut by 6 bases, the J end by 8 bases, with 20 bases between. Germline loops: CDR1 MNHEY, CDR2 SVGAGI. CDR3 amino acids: CASRAPSGRGHSPLHF. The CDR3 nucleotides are TGTGCCAGCAGAGCCCCCTCAGGCAGGGGTCATTCACCCCTCCACTTT.

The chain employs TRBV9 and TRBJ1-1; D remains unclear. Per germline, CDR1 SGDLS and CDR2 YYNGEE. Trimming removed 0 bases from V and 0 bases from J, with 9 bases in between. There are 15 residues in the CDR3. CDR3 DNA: TGTGCCAGCAGCGTAGATCGGTACATGAACACTGAAGCTTTCTTT. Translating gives CASSVDRYMNTEAFF.

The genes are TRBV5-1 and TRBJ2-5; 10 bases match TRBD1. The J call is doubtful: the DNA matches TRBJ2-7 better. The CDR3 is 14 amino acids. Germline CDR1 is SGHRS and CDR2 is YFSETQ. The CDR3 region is CASSFRTGGYEQYF. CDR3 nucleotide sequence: TGCGCCAGCAGCTTCAGGACAGGGGGCTACGAGCAGTACTTC.

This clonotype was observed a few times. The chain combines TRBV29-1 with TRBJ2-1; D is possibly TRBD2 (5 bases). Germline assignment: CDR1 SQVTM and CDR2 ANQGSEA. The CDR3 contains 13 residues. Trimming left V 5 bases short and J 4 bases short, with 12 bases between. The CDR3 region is CSVKAREYNEQFF. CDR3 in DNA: TGCAGCGTTAAGGCGAGGGAATACAATGAGCAGTTCTTC.

The CDR3 region is CSAEDRGSTDTQYF. The DNA of the CDR3 is TGCAGTGCGGAAGACAGGGGAAGCACAGATACGCAGTATTTT. The V and J genes are TRBV20-1 and TRBJ2-3, with 8 bases fitting TRBD1. The J segment lost 0 bases and the V segment lost 6 bases, leaving 5 bases of the junction unmatched. This CDR3 contains 14 residues. Germline values: CDR1 DFQATT, CDR2 SNEGSKA (reference sequence).

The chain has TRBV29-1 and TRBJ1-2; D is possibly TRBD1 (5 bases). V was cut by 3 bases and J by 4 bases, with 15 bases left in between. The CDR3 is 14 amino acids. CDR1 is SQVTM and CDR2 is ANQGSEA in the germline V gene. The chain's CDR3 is CSVDSYPGTYGYTF. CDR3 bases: TGCAGCGTTGATTCCTATCCCGGGACCTATGGCTACACCTTC.

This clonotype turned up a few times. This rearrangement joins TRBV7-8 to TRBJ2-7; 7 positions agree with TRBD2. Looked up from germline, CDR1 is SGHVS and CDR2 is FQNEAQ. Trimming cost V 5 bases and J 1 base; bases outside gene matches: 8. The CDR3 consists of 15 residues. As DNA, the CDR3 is TGTGCCAGCAGCCCCCCGGGACTACAATCCTACGAGCAGTACTTC. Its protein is CASSPPGLQSYEQYF.

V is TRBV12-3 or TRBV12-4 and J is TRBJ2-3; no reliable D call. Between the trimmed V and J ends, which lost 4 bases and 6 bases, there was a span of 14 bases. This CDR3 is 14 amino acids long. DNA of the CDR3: TGTGCCAGCAGTTCTAGTAGGAGTGCGGATACGCAGTATTTT. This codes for CASSSSRSADTQYF.